Shown below are 24 T cell receptor beta chains from a single sample sequenced in a study of blood T cells in healthy people across ages. Through a sample-barcoded 5' primer and a J-beta primer mix, a second PCR was run for roughly 6 to 11 cycles. TCRdb processed the 5' RACE reads anew with MiXCR; each CDR3 protein has one entry. The data contain more than 1.4 million distinct CDR3 sequences, 42% of them singletons. Sequencing was done on a sample of blood. These receptors were collected from a woman aged 18-30 years in good health.

This clonotype was seen only once. Possible read error: a much larger clone is one base away. The chain joins TRBV6-5 to TRBJ1-6, with TRBD1 identical over 8 bases. There are 14 residues in the CDR3. V shed 7 bases, J shed 8 bases, and the junction held 7 bases outside the gene matches. CDR1 is MNHEY, CDR2 SVGAGI, per germline. The CDR3 reads CASIFDRGYSPLHF. CDR3 in DNA: TGTGCCAGCATTTTTGACAGGGGATATTCACCCCTCCACTTT.

This chain uses TRBV28 with TRBJ1-1, with TRBD1 identical over 7 bases. CDR3 length equals 15 residues. With V trimmed by 11 bases and J by 5 bases, 17 bases remained unmatched. Germline CDR1 and CDR2: MDHEN and SYDVKM. The CDR3 sequence is CAAEGGYRGSTEAFF. The CDR3 region has the DNA TGTGCCGCAGAGGGGGGCTACAGGGGAAGTACTGAAGCTTTCTTT.

This clonotype has more than one count but fewer than ten. This rearrangement joins TRBV6-5 to TRBJ2-5, with D perhaps matching TRBD2 (5 bases). CDR1 is MNHEY, CDR2 SVGAGI, per germline. With 6 bases removed from V and 1 base from J, the gap between germline ends came to 9 bases. The CDR3 totals 13 residues. The CDR3 nucleotides read TGTGCCAGCAGGCCGGCGGGCCAAGAGACCCAGTACTTC. Translated, it gives CASRPAGQETQYF.

The chain combines TRBV20-1 with TRBJ2-1, with TRBD2 matching over 7 bases. With the DNA end fitting TRBJ2-7 better, the J assignment may be wrong. CDR1 is DFQATT and CDR2 is SNEGSKA in the germline V gene (reference sequence). The CDR3 has 13 amino acids. The CDR3 reads CSARPRTSWEQYF. The CDR3 DNA is TGCAGTGCTAGACCTAGGACTAGTTGGGAGCAGTACTTC.

The CDR3 reads CASSQGQGYGSPLHF. DNA of the CDR3: TGTGCCAGCAGCCAAGGGCAGGGCTATGGTTCACCCCTCCACTTT. V gene TRBV27 combines with J gene TRBJ1-6; perhaps TRBD1 as D (5 bases). Germline CDR1 MNHEY, CDR2 SMNVEV (reference sequence). CDR3 length equals 15 residues. Trimming removed 6 bases from V and 9 bases from J, with 18 bases in between.

The rearrangement joins TRBV11-2 to TRBJ2-1; 7 nucleotides line up with TRBD1. Germline CDR1 SGHAT, CDR2 FQNNGV. CDR3 length: 15 amino acids. The V segment lost 4 bases and the J segment 5 bases; nucleotides outside the gene matches: 8. DNA of the CDR3: TGTGCCAGCAGCTGGACAGGACGGTTGGACAATGAGCAGTTCTTC. Its protein is CASSWTGRLDNEQFF.

This chain connects TRBV7-9 to TRBJ1-6; the D gene is possibly TRBD1 (5 bases). V was pared by 5 bases and J by 13 bases, with 24 bases between. Germline V gene sequence: CDR1 SEHNR, CDR2 FQNEAQ (reference sequence). The CDR3 is made up of 16 amino acids. The CDR3 is CASSIRTGTGILPLHF. The CDR3 DNA sequence: TGTGCCAGCAGCATCCGAACCGGGACCGGAATTCTGCCCCTCCACTTT.

This clonotype was counted only a few times. The chain has TRBV4-1 and TRBJ1-5, with a weak D call TRBD1 (5 bases). There are 15 residues in the CDR3. V lost 0 bases, J lost 9 bases, and 15 bases lay in between. Germline assignment: CDR1 MGHRA and CDR2 YSYEKL. As DNA, the CDR3 is TGCGCCAGCAGCCAAGATCTGGCCCCAGGGTGGCCCCAGCATTTT. Its protein is CASSQDLAPGWPQHF.

This clonotype was recorded a few times. This chain connects TRBV2 to TRBJ2-5, with 9 bases identical to TRBD2. The germline V gene has CDR1 SNHLY and CDR2 FYNNEI. The CDR3 spans 15 residues. Losses at the gene ends were 4 bases for V and 11 bases for J; bases not matched to a gene: 14. CDR3 loop: CASSGEQRGVNEQYF. The CDR3 nucleotides are TGTGCCAGCAGTGGGGAACAGCGGGGGGTCAATGAGCAGTACTTC. Based on the CDR3 plus reference TRBV2 and TRBJ2-5, the full variable domain is EPEVTQTPSHQVTQMGQEVILRCVPISNHLYFYWYRQILGQKVEFLVSFYNNEISEKSEIFDDQFSVERPDGSNFTLKIRSTKLEDSAMYFCASSGEQRGVNEQYFGPGTRLLVL.

This clonotype was recorded a few times. This chain uses TRBV12-3 or TRBV12-4 with TRBJ2-1; TRBD2 aligns across 11 bases. The CDR3 runs 16 residues. V lost 3 bases to trimming and J lost 13 bases; unmatched junction nucleotides: 14. This chain's CDR3 is CASSFLAGLAAFGQFF. In DNA, the CDR3 is TGTGCCAGCAGTTTCCTGGCGGGACTAGCGGCTTTTGGCCAGTTCTTC.

The rearrangement links TRBV6-2 or TRBV6-3 to TRBJ2-1, with 13 bases fitting TRBD2. The germline V gene encodes CDR1 MNHEY and CDR2 SVGEGT. Trimming at V came to 0 bases and at J to 13 bases, leaving 15 bases not matched to a gene. The CDR3 sequence is 18 residues long. CDR3 nucleotide sequence: TGTGCCAGCAGTTACTCGGGGGAGATTGGGACTAGCGGGAAACCCCAGTTCTTC. Residues: CASSYSGEIGTSGKPQFF.

This clonotype showed up just a few times. The V gene is TRBV6-5, the J gene TRBJ1-2; D gene ambiguous. Germline lookup yields CDR1 MNHEY and CDR2 SVGAGI. The CDR3 contains 14 residues. V was cut by 0 bases and J by 2 bases, with 7 bases left in between. The CDR3 DNA reads TGTGCCAGCAGTTACTCGGCGGACAACTATGGCTACACCTTC. It yields the protein CASSYSADNYGYTF.

This clonotype was observed a few times. The chain carries TRBV7-9 and TRBJ2-5; TRBD2 matches at 7 bases. Germline trimming cut 7 bases from V and 2 bases from J; bases unmatched to any gene: 13. This CDR3 has 16 residues. Germline CDR1 and CDR2: SEHNR and FQNEAQ (reference sequence). The CDR3 sequence is CASTPLSSGAQETQYF. The CDR3 DNA sequence: TGTGCCAGCACCCCCTTGTCTAGCGGAGCGCAAGAGACCCAGTACTTC.

The J gene is TRBJ2-3, the V gene TRBV7-2; 7 bases are shared with TRBD2. Looked up from germline, CDR1 is SGHTA and CDR2 is FQGNSA. V was clipped by 5 bases and J by 11 bases; unmatched bases: 13. The CDR3 totals 14 residues. CDR3 amino acids: CASSEVRVSSGQYF. CDR3 nucleotide sequence: TGTGCCAGCAGCGAAGTTAGGGTTTCTAGCGGGCAGTATTTT.

The rearrangement joins TRBV7-9 to TRBJ2-7; 8 bases fit TRBD1. V shed 5 bases, J shed 0 bases, and the junction held 6 bases outside the gene matches. The CDR3 contains 15 residues. CDR1 and CDR2 (germline): SEHNR, FQNEAQ (reference sequence). The CDR3 DNA is TGTGCCAGCAGCCCGGGGGACAGGAGCTCCTACGAGCAGTACTTC. Protein: CASSPGDRSSYEQYF.

This sequence joins TRBV25-1 and TRBJ1-5; unclear D gene. The V gene's germline CDR1 is MGHDK and CDR2 SYGVNS. This CDR3 has 14 residues. Trimming pared 3 bases from V and 4 bases from J, leaving 10 bases between. In nucleotides, the CDR3 is TGTGCCAGCAGTGAGCTTCCAGCGAATCAGCCCCAGCATTTT. Translating gives CASSELPANQPQHF. Full variable domain (outside the CDR3, taken from reference TRBV25-1 and TRBJ1-5): EADIYQTPRYLVIGTGKKITLECSQTMGHDKMYWYQQDPGMELHLIHYSYGVNSTEKGDLSSESTVSRIRTEHFPLTLESARPSHTSQYLCASSELPANQPQHFGDGTRLSIL.

The chain links TRBV20-1 to TRBJ2-7, with 8 bases lining up with TRBD2. The CDR3 loop spans 14 amino acids. With V trimmed by 1 base and J by 4 bases, 6 bases remained unmatched. Germline CDR1 and CDR2: DFQATT and SNEGSKA (reference sequence). The CDR3 nucleotides read TGCAGTGCTAGAGGACATAGCGGGATTTACGAGCAGTACTTC. Translating it yields CSARGHSGIYEQYF.

The chain recombines TRBV2 with TRBJ2-1, with D hard to call. V lost 1 base and J lost 7, with 11 bases in between. CDR3 length: 14 residues. Per the germline V gene, CDR1 is SNHLY and CDR2 is FYNNEI. CDR3 in amino acids: CASSEVAAGNEQFF. The CDR3 DNA reads as TGTGCCAGCAGTGAAGTGGCCGCTGGTAATGAGCAGTTCTTC.

This clonotype was observed many times. The chain has TRBV27 and TRBJ1-4; tentative D call: TRBD1 (5 bases). This CDR3 is built from 13 residues. V dropped 8 bases and J dropped 5 bases, with 12 bases sitting between them. Germline V CDR1 and CDR2: MNHEY, SMNVEV (reference sequence). CDR3 sequence reads: CASSGQLNEKLFF. The CDR3 DNA reads as TGTGCCAGCTCAGGGCAGCTCAATGAAAAACTGTTTTTT. The full variable domain, in which reference TRBV27 and TRBJ1-4 provide the parts outside the CDR3, is EAQVTQNPRYLITVTGKKLTVTCSQNMNHEYMSWYRQDPGLGLRQIYYSMNVEVTDKGDVPEGYKVSRKEKRNFPLILESPSPNQTSLYFCASSGQLNEKLFFGSGTQLSVL.

This chain joins TRBV29-1 and TRBJ2-2; D is possibly TRBD1 (6 bases). The V gene's germline CDR1 is SQVTM and CDR2 ANQGSEA. Deletions cut 7 bases from V and 8 bases from J, with 23 bases between. The CDR3 totals 15 residues. This CDR3 reads CSARTAKTGPGELFF. The CDR3 nucleotides are TGCAGCGCGAGGACCGCAAAGACAGGACCGGGGGAGCTGTTTTTT.

This chain joins TRBV10-2 and TRBJ2-5, with a tentative D call TRBD2 (6 bases). TRBJ2-7 matches the DNA end more closely, so the J call is doubtful. The germline V gene has CDR1 WSHSY and CDR2 SAAADI. CDR3 length: 14 amino acids. This chain's CDR3 is CASPGTPERDEQYF. As DNA, the CDR3 is TGCGCCAGCCCTGGGACTCCGGAACGGGACGAGCAGTACTTC.

This clonotype has only a few counts. This chain links TRBV20-1 with TRBJ2-5, with TRBD2 as a possible D gene (6 bases). V lost 3 bases to trimming and J lost 0 bases, with 11 bases between them. In germline, CDR1 is DFQATT, CDR2 SNEGSKA (reference sequence). This CDR3 is 14 amino acids long. The CDR3 DNA reads TGCAGTGCTAGTGGCGCGGGAAACCAAGAGACCCAGTACTTC. Translating gives CSASGAGNQETQYF.

The chain joins TRBV18 to TRBJ1-1, with D possibly being TRBD1 (5 bases). The CDR3 sequence is 15 residues long. CDR1 is KGHSH and CDR2 is LQKENI in the germline V gene. The V and J ends lost 3 bases and 5 bases respectively, with 16 bases between them. The CDR3 bases are TGTGCCAGCTCACCGCCTGGCCGGGGCCTGACTGAAGCTTTCTTT. It yields the protein CASSPPGRGLTEAFF.

This chain connects TRBV27 to TRBJ2-1, with TRBD1 identical over 10 bases. CDR3 size: 15 residues. Germline-derived CDR1 and CDR2 are MNHEY and SMNVEV (reference sequence). J lost 6 bases, V lost 5 bases, and 7 bases had no gene match. This CDR3 is CASSTTGGVSNEQFF. As DNA, the CDR3 is TGTGCCAGCAGTACGACAGGGGGCGTTAGCAATGAGCAGTTCTTC.